This TCR beta chain was profiled in a study of blood T cell repertoires in COVID-19. Original handling: Reference gene primers were amplified, and this amplification served to estimate nucleated cell counts. The protocol was immunoSEQ multiplex PCR, while the TCRdb copy is restricted to in-frame clones and leaves out a portion. The DNA gave D and trimming, while V, J and clone size come from that table. Of around 160,000 clones in the sample, 81% were seen once. Germline V CDR1 and CDR2: MNHEY, SVGAGI. V lost 8 bases and J lost 7; bases outside the gene matches: 10. CDR3 size: 15 residues. The rearrangement joins TRBV6-5 to TRBJ2-7; 14 nucleotides agree with TRBD2. Source material: peripheral blood. The TCR originated in a man in his sixties with active or convalescent COVID-19. In nucleotides, the CDR3 is TGTGCCAGCCTGGAGGGACTAGCGGGAGCTCAAGAGCAGTACTTC. Translating it yields CASLEGLAGAQEQYF.